The 31 T cell receptor beta chains in this list originate from one sample, sequenced in a study of cytomegalovirus exposure and HLA in healthy donors. The PCR made use of 60 Vbeta and 13 Jbeta primers. TCRdb's table, derived via immunoSEQ multiplex PCR, lists solely in-frame clones and lacks some. The data contain about 120,000 clones, 70% to 85% of them seen just once; the ten biggest clones take up less than 4%. The specimen sequenced was PBMCs. All receptors derive from a human donor in good health.

This clone has just one count. The gene calls are TRBV5-4 and TRBJ1-2; TRBD1 agrees at 9 bases. Germline CDR1 and CDR2: SGHNT and YYREEE (reference sequence). The CDR3 is 14 residues long. The J segment lost 3 bases and the V segment lost 4 bases, leaving 4 bases of the junction unmatched. The CDR3 reads CASSAGQGDYGYTF. CDR3 DNA sequence: TGTGCCAGCAGCGCGGGACAGGGAGACTATGGCTACACCTTC.

This chain joins TRBV5-4 and TRBJ1-2, with a possible D match to TRBD1 (6 bases). The germline V and J ends were trimmed by 0 bases and 4 bases, with 7 bases remaining between them. CDR3 length equals 13 residues. Germline V gene data show CDR1 as SGHNT and CDR2 as YYREEE (reference sequence). The CDR3 here is CASSLDRAYGYTF. The CDR3, as DNA: TGTGCCAGCAGCTTGGACAGGGCCTATGGCTACACCTTC.

The chain carries TRBV5-1 and TRBJ2-7, with TRBD1 matching 7 bases. The CDR3 runs 14 residues. Trimming cost V 3 bases and J 9 bases; bases outside gene matches: 12. The V gene's germline CDR1 is SGHRS and CDR2 YFSETQ. CDR3 protein: CASSSQGESTGQYF. In DNA form, the CDR3 reads TGCGCCAGCAGCTCCCAGGGGGAATCTACGGGGCAGTACTTC. Combining the CDR3 with reference TRBV5-1 and TRBJ2-7 gives the whole variable domain KAGVTQTPRYLIKTRGQQVTLSCSPISGHRSVSWYQQTPGQGLQFLFEYFSETQRNKGNFPGRFSGRQFSNSRSEMNVSTLELGDSALYLCASSSQGESTGQYFGPGTRLTVT.

This clone was found a few times. V usage is TRBV4-1 and J usage is TRBJ2-5; the D is unclear. V was trimmed by 1 base and J by 11 bases, leaving 20 bases between them. The length of the CDR3 is 15 residues. Per germline, CDR1 MGHRA and CDR2 YSYEKL. The CDR3 DNA is TGCGCCAGCAGCCAAGTCGTGATGTCCCCACCCCGGCAGTACTTC. Translating it yields CASSQVVMSPPRQYF.

The chain combines TRBV27 with TRBJ2-7; D remains unclear. The CDR3 covers 15 residues. V lost 0 bases and J lost 6, with 15 bases in between. Germline V gene lookup returns CDR1 MNHEY and CDR2 SMNVEV (reference sequence). The CDR3 DNA reads as TGTGCCAGCAGTTTATCTCTGGCCCTCCCTCGCGAGCAGTACTTC. Residues: CASSLSLALPREQYF.

This chain joins TRBV5-6 and TRBJ2-6, with no clear D. The V gene lost 6 bases and the J gene lost 0 bases, with 13 bases spanning the gap. CDR1 is SGHDT, CDR2 YYEEEE, per germline. CDR3 size: 16 residues. In nucleotides, the CDR3 is TGTGCCAGCACATTTAGTACGCTCTCTGGGGCCAACGTCCTGACTTTC. It specifies CASTFSTLSGANVLTF.

The sample holds a few counts of this clone. The chain joins TRBV5-1 to TRBJ1-1; the match to TRBD1 covers 7 bases. The CDR3 spans 14 residues. CDR1 is SGHRS and CDR2 is YFSETQ in the germline V gene. V was clipped by 6 bases and J by 4 bases; unmatched bases: 9. This CDR3 reads CASTPGRQGTEAFF. The DNA of the CDR3 is TGCGCCAGCACCCCGGGACGACAGGGCACTGAAGCTTTCTTT. Full variable domain (rest looked up from reference TRBV5-1 and TRBJ1-1): KAGVTQTPRYLIKTRGQQVTLSCSPISGHRSVSWYQQTPGQGLQFLFEYFSETQRNKGNFPGRFSGRQFSNSRSEMNVSTLELGDSALYLCASTPGRQGTEAFFGQGTRLTVV.

This clone was detected a few times. The chain joins TRBV6-6 to TRBJ2-1, with TRBD2 identical over 7 bases. The germline gives CDR1 MNHNY, CDR2 SVGAGI (reference sequence). V lost 4 bases to trimming and J lost 6 bases; unmatched junction nucleotides: 12. CDR3 length: 16 amino acids. The CDR3 bases are TGTGCCAGCAGTTCGTTAGCGGGTCGCGCTAGCAATGAGCAGTTCTTC. The encoded protein is CASSSLAGRASNEQFF.

This chain joins TRBV28 and TRBJ2-7, with D tentatively TRBD2 (6 bases). CDR3 length equals 16 residues. The V end was cut by 10 bases, the J end by 4 bases, with 26 bases between. CDR1 is MDHEN, CDR2 SYDVKM, per germline. The CDR3 DNA reads TGTGCCACCAACCGAGGGGTCGGCGTCGCGGGATACGAGCAGTACTTC. Translated, it gives CATNRGVGVAGYEQYF. Full variable domain (outside the CDR3, taken from reference TRBV28 and TRBJ2-7): DVKVTQSSRYLVKRTGEKVFLECVQDMDHENMFWYRQDPGLGLRLIYFSYDVKMKEKGDIPEGYSVSREKKERFSLILESASTNQTSMYLCATNRGVGVAGYEQYFGPGTRLTVT.

This clone was picked up a small number of times. V and J are TRBV30 and TRBJ1-1; D is unclear. V lost 5 bases and J lost 8, with 15 bases in between. The CDR3 has 12 amino acids. Per germline, CDR1 GTSNPN and CDR2 SVGIG (reference sequence). The CDR3, as DNA: TGTGCCTGGCTTTTACCCCGAGGAGAAGCTTTCTTT. This sequence encodes CAWLLPRGEAFF.

The genes are TRBV28 and TRBJ1-2; 7 bases match TRBD1. Germline loops: CDR1 MDHEN, CDR2 SYDVKM. Trimming at V came to 2 bases and at J to 4 bases, leaving 7 bases not matched to a gene. The length of the CDR3 is 15 residues. CDR3 DNA: TGTGCCAGCAGTTTACGGGACAGAGGGTTCTATGGCTACACCTTC. Amino acids: CASSLRDRGFYGYTF.

V and J are TRBV7-9 and TRBJ2-1; 10 bases are shared with TRBD2. The V segment lost 5 bases and the J segment 4 bases; nucleotides outside the gene matches: 11. From germline, CDR1 is SEHNR and CDR2 FQNEAQ (reference sequence). The CDR3 loop spans 17 amino acids. In DNA form, the CDR3 reads TGTGCCAGCAGCCCGCGGACTAGCGGAGAACTTTACAATGAGCAGTTCTTC. This codes for CASSPRTSGELYNEQFF.

This chain uses TRBV28 with TRBJ2-3; 10 positions agree with TRBD2. Germline V gene lookup returns CDR1 MDHEN and CDR2 SYDVKM. The CDR3 runs 15 residues. V was pared by 4 bases and J by 5 bases, with 6 bases of the junction left unmatched. The CDR3 bases are TGTGCCAGCAGTTCAACGGGACTAGCGAAAGATACGCAGTATTTT. Translation gives CASSSTGLAKDTQYF.

The chain links TRBV7-6 to TRBJ2-1; the match to TRBD2 covers 8 bases. V trimming: 3 bases; J trimming: 10 bases; junction bases outside the gene matches: 5. This CDR3 has 13 amino acids. CDR1 is SGHVS and CDR2 is FNYEAQ in the germline V gene. The CDR3 is CASSFGLAGEQFF. The CDR3 nucleotides read TGTGCCAGCAGCTTTGGACTAGCTGGGGAGCAGTTCTTC.

This clone has just a few counts. This chain connects TRBV5-6 to TRBJ1-6; no clear D. There are 12 residues in the CDR3. Trimming took 5 bases from V and 9 from J, leaving 9 bases between them. From germline, CDR1 is SGHDT and CDR2 YYEEEE. In nucleotides, the CDR3 is TGTGCCAGCAGGACGGGAGGTTCACCCCTCCACTTT. This translates into CASRTGGSPLHF.

The rearrangement joins TRBV2 to TRBJ1-1; 10 nucleotides agree with TRBD1. J was trimmed by 4 bases and V by 7 bases; bases with no gene match: 6. CDR1 is SNHLY and CDR2 is FYNNEI in the germline V gene. The CDR3 extends over 14 amino acids. CDR3 in amino acids: CASTGTGVGTEAFF. The CDR3 DNA reads TGTGCCAGCACCGGGACAGGGGTGGGCACTGAAGCTTTCTTT.

V gene TRBV28 combines with J gene TRBJ1-2, with D possibly being TRBD1 (5 bases). V dropped 8 bases and J dropped 10 bases, with 29 bases sitting between them. Germline assignment: CDR1 MDHEN and CDR2 SYDVKM. The CDR3 contains 16 residues. The CDR3 DNA follows: TGTGCCAGCGCCGCCCCTCCTCAGGGTTCATTCTCTGACTACACCTTC. The encoded protein is CASAAPPQGSFSDYTF.

The chain couples TRBV6-1 to TRBJ2-1, with 9 positions matching TRBD2. The germline V gene has CDR1 MNHNS and CDR2 SASEGT. V lost 10 bases, J lost 8 bases, and 12 bases stayed unmatched. There are 14 residues in the CDR3. The CDR3 bases are TGTGCCACCTCATTAGCGGGAGTCTGGGATGAGCAGTTCTTC. Its translation is CATSLAGVWDEQFF.

The chain links TRBV6-6 to TRBJ1-1, with TRBD1 as a possible D gene (5 bases). The CDR3 is made up of 15 amino acids. The V and J ends lost 0 bases and 4 bases respectively, with 12 bases between them. The germline gives CDR1 MNHNY, CDR2 SVGAGI (reference sequence). CDR3: CASSYSPGGGTEAFF. In DNA, the CDR3 is TGTGCCAGCAGTTACTCGCCGGGGGGTGGCACTGAAGCTTTCTTT.

Worth noting for this clone: The junction departs from germline at one end; a sequencing error may be responsible. This sequence joins TRBV28 and TRBJ2-1; 7 bases align to TRBD2. This CDR3 contains 13 residues. Germline CDR1 and CDR2: MDHEN and SYDVKM. The CDR3 loop is CATGTTYYNGQFF. Here the CDR3 DNA reads TGTGCCACGGGGACTACCTATTACAATGGGCAGTTCTTC.

This chain joins TRBV19 and TRBJ1-5; 7 bases agree with TRBD1. With 6 bases clipped from V and 0 bases from J, the junction kept 5 bases outside the gene matches. The germline V gene has CDR1 LNHDA and CDR2 SQIVND (reference sequence). The CDR3 length is 15 residues. CDR3 in DNA: TGTGCCAGTAGCGACAGGGCTTATAGCAATCAGCCCCAGCATTTT. Protein: CASSDRAYSNQPQHF.

V is TRBV2 and J is TRBJ1-1; D possibly corresponds to TRBD1 (5 bases). Trimming took 5 bases from V and 1 from J, leaving 11 bases between them. The CDR3 length is 14 residues. Germline CDR1 SNHLY, CDR2 FYNNEI. This chain's CDR3 is CASSPRQSNTEAFF. CDR3 sequence (DNA): TGTGCCAGCAGTCCCCGACAGTCGAACACTGAAGCTTTCTTT.

The V gene is TRBV5-1, the J gene TRBJ2-5; 7 positions agree with TRBD2. The CDR3 sequence is 16 residues long. After removal of 0 bases from V and 7 bases from J, the junction contained 12 bases not matched to a gene. CDR1 and CDR2 from the germline V gene are SGHRS and YFSETQ. CDR3 in amino acids: CASSLELAQTAGTQYF. Written as DNA, the CDR3 is TGCGCCAGCAGCTTGGAACTAGCGCAAACTGCGGGGACCCAGTACTTC.

The chain couples TRBV5-4 to TRBJ1-4; TRBD1 matches at 10 bases. V shed 1 base and J 8 bases; nucleotides not matched to a gene: 5. From germline, CDR1 is SGHNT and CDR2 YYREEE (reference sequence). This CDR3 spans 15 amino acids. Here the CDR3 DNA reads TGTGCCAGCAGCTTGACCGGGACAGGGGACGAAAAACTGTTTTTT. This codes for CASSLTGTGDEKLFF.

V and J are TRBV5-1 and TRBJ1-2; D not certain. Trimming took off 5 bases at V and 0 bases at J, with 14 bases between the two ends. The CDR3 contains 15 residues. Looked up from germline, CDR1 is SGHRS and CDR2 is YFSETQ. The CDR3 nucleotides are TGCGCCAGCAGGACATTCCCAGCCGCTAACTATGGCTACACCTTC. This sequence encodes CASRTFPAANYGYTF.

This sequence joins TRBV5-1 and TRBJ1-1; 8 nucleotides line up with TRBD1. The CDR3 extends over 16 amino acids. The germline gives CDR1 SGHRS, CDR2 YFSETQ. J was trimmed by 0 bases and V by 4 bases; bases with no gene match: 8. This chain's CDR3 is CASSHGQGQMNTEAFF. CDR3 coding DNA: TGCGCCAGCAGCCACGGACAGGGACAAATGAACACTGAAGCTTTCTTT.

The chain is built from TRBV21-1 and TRBJ1-1; the table assigns TRBD1, which was not confirmed against the DNA. TRBV21-1 is tagged as a pseudogene. The CDR3 contains 17 residues. Written as DNA, the CDR3 is TGTGCCAGCAGCAACGGGGGGACAGGGGGAGGTAACACTGAAGCTTTCTTT. It translates to CASSNGGTGGGNTEAFF.

This clone was found once. V usage is TRBV5-1 and J usage is TRBJ2-3; 10 bases map to TRBD1. V was clipped by 4 bases and J by 3 bases; unmatched bases: 5. Per the germline V gene, CDR1 is SGHRS and CDR2 is YFSETQ. The CDR3 totals 15 residues. DNA for the CDR3: TGCGCCAGCAGCCTGGGACAGGGGATAACAGATACGCAGTATTTT. Protein product: CASSLGQGITDTQYF.

The chain is built from TRBV27 and TRBJ1-5, with TRBD1 matching 7 bases. There are 17 residues in the CDR3. V lost 4 bases to trimming and J lost 2 bases; unmatched junction nucleotides: 11. CDR1 is MNHEY, CDR2 SMNVEV, per germline (reference sequence). The CDR3 region has the DNA TGTGCCAGCAGTTCAACCCGACAGGGTATGGGCAATCAGCCCCAGCATTTT. It translates to CASSSTRQGMGNQPQHF.

In this sample, this clone turned up a few times. The gene calls are TRBV28 and TRBJ1-5; 8 bases match TRBD1. V lost 5 bases to trimming and J lost 2 bases; unmatched junction nucleotides: 11. Germline CDR1 MDHEN, CDR2 SYDVKM. The CDR3 loop spans 17 amino acids. Here the CDR3 DNA reads TGTGCCAGCAGTCCCCTTGAGACAGGGGTGCGCAATCAGCCCCAGCATTTT. Amino acids: CASSPLETGVRNQPQHF.

This clone was picked up one time. This chain links TRBV27 with TRBJ1-2; TRBD1 matches 9 bases. Germline assignment: CDR1 MNHEY and CDR2 SMNVEV (reference sequence). CDR3 size: 15 residues. Trimming cost V 4 bases and J 7 bases; bases outside gene matches: 10. The CDR3, as DNA: TGTGCCAGCAGTTCCTCCGGGACAGGGAGTGGTGGCTACACCTTC. It specifies CASSSSGTGSGGYTF.